Following are 26 T cell receptor beta chains from one sample sequenced in a study of blood T cell repertoires in COVID-19. The repertoire was sequenced with immunoSEQ multiplex PCR; TCRdb's copy has only in-frame clones and lacks some. The sample carries over 200,000 clones, 80% to 90% recorded once. The sequenced sample was peripheral blood. The receptors originated from a man in his forties or fifties who had recovered from COVID-19.

This chain uses TRBV19 with TRBJ1-1, with D possibly TRBD1 on 5 matching bases. CDR1 is LNHDA and CDR2 is SQIVND in the germline V gene (reference sequence). This CDR3 contains 11 residues. V was clipped by 5 bases and J by 8 bases, with 9 bases between them. The CDR3 region has the DNA TGTGCCAGTAGTGGGGCGGTGGAAGCTTTCTTT. Protein: CASSGAVEAFF.

This CDR3 is CASRGGQAGGYTF. The CDR3 DNA follows: TGTGCCAGCAGGGGGGGACAGGCCGGTGGCTACACCTTC. The chain joins TRBV12-3 or TRBV12-4 to TRBJ1-2, with 8 bases lining up with TRBD1. This CDR3 comprises 13 residues. The V and J ends lost 6 bases and 7 bases, in that order; junction bases with no gene match: 7.

This chain uses TRBV7-8 with TRBJ2-3; 7 nucleotides match TRBD2. J gave up 1 base and V 4 bases, and 2 bases lay outside the gene matches. CDR1 SGHVS and CDR2 FQNEAQ come from the germline V gene. The CDR3 has 14 amino acids. The CDR3 here is CASSWEGRTDTQYF. The CDR3 bases are TGTGCCAGCAGCTGGGAGGGGCGCACAGATACGCAGTATTTT.

The V and J genes are TRBV5-1 and TRBJ1-5; the match to TRBD1 covers 10 bases. The CDR3 contains 14 residues. The V and J ends lost 0 bases and 6 bases, in that order; junction bases with no gene match: 0. CDR1 is SGHRS, CDR2 YFSETQ, per germline. In nucleotides, the CDR3 is TGCGCCAGCAGCTTGGGGGACAGGGGTCAGCCCCAGCATTTT. Amino acids: CASSLGDRGQPQHF.

The rearrangement uses TRBV4-3 and TRBJ2-5; 12 bases match TRBD2. V was pared by 1 base and J by 4 bases, with 1 base of the junction left unmatched. Germline V lookup: CDR1 LGHNA, CDR2 YSLEER. CDR3 length equals 15 residues. This CDR3 is CASSQAGLAGETQYF. The CDR3 DNA sequence: TGCGCCAGCAGCCAAGCGGGACTAGCGGGAGAGACCCAGTACTTC.

This clone appeared a few times. The V gene is TRBV7-9, the J gene TRBJ2-1; no clear D. The CDR3 has 11 amino acids. V was cut by 1 base and J by 8 bases, with 3 bases left in between. The germline V gene encodes CDR1 SEHNR and CDR2 FQNEAQ (reference sequence). CDR3 in amino acids: CASSLVDEQFF. Written as DNA, the CDR3 is TGTGCCAGCAGCTTAGTCGATGAGCAGTTCTTC.

This clone was seen a single time. The CDR3 DNA reads as TGTGCCAGCTCACCAAGAGGGGGCGGTCAGCCCCAGCATTTT. Translation gives CASSPRGGGQPQHF. The chain is built from TRBV18 and TRBJ1-5; 7 positions agree with TRBD1. Germline CDR1 reads KGHSH; CDR2 reads LQKENI. V was clipped by 2 bases and J by 6 bases; unmatched bases: 4. The CDR3 totals 14 residues.

The chain recombines TRBV7-9 with TRBJ2-7, with TRBD1 identical over 8 bases. This CDR3 is built from 14 residues. The germline gives CDR1 SEHNR, CDR2 FQNEAQ (reference sequence). J lost 7 bases, V lost 8 bases, and 13 bases had no gene match. CDR3 DNA: TGTGCCAGCTCCCGGACAGGGCAGCCTCTGGAGCAGTACTTC. Its protein product is CASSRTGQPLEQYF.

The chain links TRBV5-1 to TRBJ1-3, with TRBD1 matching 8 bases. The CDR3 contains 19 residues. V was clipped by 5 bases and J by 0 bases; unmatched bases: 16. CDR1 and CDR2 (germline): SGHRS, YFSETQ. The CDR3 nucleotides read TGCGCCAGCAGTTCGAAACCAGGGGGCGCAGGGGCCTCTGGAAACACCATATATTTT. Translation: CASSSKPGGAGASGNTIYF.

This chain joins TRBV3-1 (or the pseudogene TRBV3-2) and TRBJ1-1, with TRBD1 matching over 7 bases. The CDR3 sequence is 14 residues long. V gave up 3 bases and J gave up 4 bases; unmatched junction bases: 5. CDR1 is LGHDT and CDR2 is YNNKEL in the germline V gene (reference sequence). DNA of the CDR3: TGTGCCAGCAGCCACCGCGGACAGGTCACTGAAGCTTTCTTT. Amino acids: CASSHRGQVTEAFF.

The chain recombines TRBV7-2 with TRBJ1-5; D gene ambiguous. The CDR3 is made up of 14 amino acids. Germline-derived CDR1 and CDR2 are SGHTA and FQGNSA. The germline V and J ends were trimmed by 5 bases and 5 bases, with 13 bases remaining between them. The CDR3: CASSLLGRDQPQHF. CDR3 bases: TGTGCCAGCAGCCTACTAGGGCGGGATCAGCCCCAGCATTTT.

There are a few counts of this clone. J is TRBJ1-1 and V is TRBV5-4; 10 bases line up with TRBD1. CDR1 is SGHNT, CDR2 YYREEE, per germline (reference sequence). The V and J ends lost 1 base and 4 bases, in that order; junction bases with no gene match: 7. This CDR3 spans 16 amino acids. The CDR3 protein is CASSLPGTGVVTEAFF. Here the CDR3 DNA reads TGTGCCAGCAGCTTGCCCGGGACAGGGGTAGTCACTGAAGCTTTCTTT.

The chain carries TRBV6-2 or TRBV6-3 and TRBJ1-2; the D is unclear. Germline V CDR1 and CDR2: MNHEY, SVGEGT. The CDR3 contains 16 residues. Trimming cost V 3 bases and J 2 bases, with 16 bases left between them. As DNA, the CDR3 is TGTGCCAGCAGTTATCATTTACAGCCCTCAAACTATGGCTACACCTTC. Amino acid sequence: CASSYHLQPSNYGYTF.

The gene calls are TRBV2 and TRBJ1-2; D possibly corresponds to TRBD1 (6 bases). Germline CDR1 SNHLY, CDR2 FYNNEI. The V gene lost 6 bases and the J gene lost 2 bases, with 19 bases spanning the gap. The CDR3 runs to 16 residues. The CDR3 region is CASRQPHRDRNYGYTF. The CDR3 DNA sequence: TGTGCCAGCAGACAACCACACAGAGACAGGAACTATGGCTACACCTTC.

V usage is TRBV7-8 and J usage is TRBJ1-2, with a tentative D call TRBD1 (6 bases). V lost 8 bases and J lost 0, with 16 bases in between. The CDR3 covers 15 residues. Germline V gene data show CDR1 as SGHVS and CDR2 as FQNEAQ. The CDR3: CASAGRGDPNYGYTF. The CDR3 DNA reads TGTGCCAGCGCCGGCAGGGGAGATCCTAACTATGGCTACACCTTC.

V is TRBV9 and J is TRBJ2-5, with 10 bases matching TRBD2. The ends lost 0 bases at V and 5 bases at J; junction bases unmatched: 10. Germline V gene data show CDR1 as SGDLS and CDR2 as YYNGEE. This CDR3 is 17 amino acids long. CDR3 region: CASSVGSSGGGMETQYF. The CDR3 nucleotides read TGTGCCAGCAGCGTAGGGTCTAGCGGGGGAGGAATGGAGACCCAGTACTTC.

J is TRBJ2-5 and V is TRBV9; 7 bases fit TRBD2. V lost 4 bases, J lost 5 bases, and 11 bases stayed unmatched. The germline V gene encodes CDR1 SGDLS and CDR2 YYNGEE. The CDR3 is 15 amino acids. CDR3 in amino acids: CASSYAGLNGETQYF. The DNA for the CDR3 is TGTGCCAGCAGCTATGCGGGACTAAACGGGGAGACCCAGTACTTC.

The V and J genes are TRBV11-3 and TRBJ2-1; 7 bases match TRBD2. Germline V lookup: CDR1 SGHNT, CDR2 YENEEA. The CDR3 is 18 amino acids. Germline trimming cut 0 bases from V and 7 bases from J; bases unmatched to any gene: 15. The CDR3 region is CASSLDGPSGGRHNEQFF. CDR3 in DNA: TGTGCCAGCAGCTTAGATGGCCCTAGCGGAGGGAGACATAATGAGCAGTTCTTC.

The chain joins TRBV13 to TRBJ2-3; TRBD1 aligns across 9 bases. This CDR3 has 16 residues. Looked up from germline, CDR1 is PRHDT and CDR2 is FYEKMQ (reference sequence). V was pared by 5 bases and J by 4 bases, with 10 bases of the junction left unmatched. The CDR3 DNA is TGTGCCAGCAGCCCCTCCTCGGACAGGGGTTCAGATACGCAGTATTTT. Protein product: CASSPSSDRGSDTQYF. The full variable domain, in which reference TRBV13 and TRBJ2-3 provide the parts outside the CDR3, is AAGVIQSPRHLIKEKRETATLKCYPIPRHDTVYWYQQGPGQDPQFLISFYEKMQSDKGSIPDRFSAQQFSDYHSELNMSSLELGDSALYFCASSPSSDRGSDTQYFGPGTRLTVL.

V is TRBV4-1 and J is TRBJ2-5, with D possibly being TRBD2 (6 bases). Trimming pared 4 bases from V and 5 bases from J, leaving 20 bases between. Germline V gene data show CDR1 as MGHRA and CDR2 as YSYEKL. The CDR3 is 16 amino acids. Written as DNA, the CDR3 is TGCGCCAGCAGCCCCCGGTTCGGCGGGGCTGGGGAGACCCAGTACTTC. Amino acid sequence: CASSPRFGGAGETQYF.

The rearrangement joins TRBV5-4 to TRBJ2-2; D unresolved. The CDR3 sequence is 17 residues long. Trimming cost V 4 bases and J 0 bases, with 16 bases left between them. Germline values: CDR1 SGHNT, CDR2 YYREEE (reference sequence). As DNA, the CDR3 is TGTGCCAGCAGCCGCCCCGGTGTGGGCGCGAACACCGGGGAGCTGTTTTTT. It codes for CASSRPGVGANTGELFF.

The chain employs TRBV4-3 and TRBJ1-2, with D hard to call. CDR1 and CDR2 from the germline V gene are LGHNA and YSLEER. The CDR3 spans 14 residues. V dropped 1 base and J dropped 2 bases, with 8 bases sitting between them. DNA of the CDR3: TGCGCCAGCAGCCAAGTTGCAGGAAACTATGGCTACACCTTC. This gives the protein CASSQVAGNYGYTF.

V usage is TRBV7-8 and J usage is TRBJ1-2; TRBD1 matches at 8 bases. Germline V gives CDR1 SGHVS, CDR2 FQNEAQ. There are 14 residues in the CDR3. Trimming removed 5 bases from V and 6 bases from J; junction bases left unmatched: 8. The CDR3 here is CASSHRQGRNGYTF. CDR3 in DNA: TGTGCCAGCAGCCATAGACAGGGGCGGAATGGCTACACCTTC.

The CDR3 sequence: CASSFGRVNTEAFF. CDR3 DNA sequence: TGTGCCAGCAGCTTCGGCAGGGTGAACACTGAAGCTTTCTTT. The chain joins TRBV5-5 to TRBJ1-1; D may be TRBD1 (5 bases). Germline lookup yields CDR1 SGHKS and CDR2 YYEKEE (reference sequence). The V end lost 2 bases, the J end lost 0 bases, and 8 bases lay between the germline ends. There are 14 residues in the CDR3.

DNA of the CDR3: TGCGCCGGCTCAGCGGGGCCATCACAAGAGACCCAGTACTTC. This gives the protein CAGSAGPSQETQYF. The chain is built from TRBV5-1 and TRBJ2-5; 7 nucleotides align to TRBD2. V shed 10 bases and J 2 bases; nucleotides not matched to a gene: 11. From germline, CDR1 is SGHRS and CDR2 YFSETQ. The CDR3 has 14 amino acids.

The rearrangement joins TRBV20-1 to TRBJ2-7, with 8 bases matching TRBD1. Per germline, CDR1 DFQATT and CDR2 SNEGSKA (reference sequence). The CDR3 has 11 amino acids. The J segment lost 8 bases and the V segment lost 5 bases, leaving 5 bases of the junction unmatched. CDR3 DNA: TGCAGTGCTGACAGGGGAAACAAGCAGTACTTC. Its translation: CSADRGNKQYF.